Below are 13 T cell receptor beta chains sequenced from a single sample in a study of low-dose radiotherapy and immunotherapy resistance in tumors. The time point denotes: after trial treatment. Treatment meaning: LDRT plus nivolumab, ipilimumab, low-dose cyclophosphamide and aspirin (RACIN trial). First-strand cDNA relied on TRAV- and TRBV-specific primers spanning alpha and beta chains. A constant-region primer paired with the V-primer adapter amplified TCRs over about 19 PCR cycles. TCRdb reprocessed the reads with MiXCR, giving one entry per CDR3 protein. Here the sample spans nearly 60,000 distinct CDR3 sequences, about 25% being singletons. Material: PBMCs, obtained after low-dose radiotherapy plus immunotherapy. These receptor sequences come from a male donor with prostate cancer.

This clonotype was detected many times. The V and J genes are TRBV12-3 or TRBV12-4 and TRBJ2-5; D remains unclear. CDR3 length: 13 amino acids. Trimming took 1 base from V and 1 from J, leaving 4 bases between them. CDR3 amino acids: CASSLGPQETQYF. The CDR3 DNA sequence: TGTGCCAGCAGTTTAGGGCCCCAAGAGACCCAGTACTTC.

At least ten counts were recorded for this clonotype. The chain couples TRBV15 to TRBJ2-7, with D tentatively TRBD1 (5 bases). This CDR3 contains 15 residues. Trimming took 2 bases from V and 3 from J, leaving 14 bases between them. Germline V gene lookup returns CDR1 LNHNV and CDR2 YYDKDF (reference sequence). CDR3 bases: TGTGCCACCAGCAGACAAGGGGTTCGTCGCTACGAGCAGTACTTC. It specifies CATSRQGVRRYEQYF.

Concerning this clonotype: A read error may produce the germline difference seen at one junction end. This chain uses TRBV7-2 with TRBJ2-7; 13 nucleotides align to TRBD2. CDR3 length equals 15 residues. Germline CDR1 is SGHTA and CDR2 is FQGNSA. CDR3 amino acids: CVSSRDRTSGSEQYF. The CDR3 DNA reads TGTGTCAGCAGCCGAGACCGGACTAGCGGGAGTGAGCAGTACTTC.

Regarding this clonotype: The likely explanation is a read error, given a far larger clone one base away. The CDR3 ends on some other residue instead of the conserved phenylalanine or tryptophan, so this is likely a read error. This chain uses TRBV28 with TRBJ2-1; 7 bases align to TRBD1. V was pared by 4 bases and J by 7 bases, with 7 bases of the junction left unmatched. CDR1 and CDR2 (germline): MDHEN, SYDVKM. The CDR3 length is 14 residues. The CDR3: CASSYSRGQNEQFL. The DNA for the CDR3 is TGTGCCAGCAGTTACTCCAGGGGACAGAATGAGCAGTTCCTC.

In its sample, this clonotype was seen a few times. The chain uses TRBV5-8 and TRBJ2-5; 10 nucleotides agree with TRBD2. Germline CDR1 reads SGHTS; CDR2 reads YDEGEE. CDR3 length: 15 amino acids. V shed 4 bases and J 5 bases; nucleotides not matched to a gene: 8. As DNA, the CDR3 is TGTGCCAGCAGCACCGGGACTAGCGTACACGAGACCCAGTACTTC. This translates into CASSTGTSVHETQYF.

This clonotype occurred many times. The chain combines TRBV20-1 with TRBJ2-5; D is undetermined. This CDR3 spans 13 amino acids. Germline CDR1 reads DFQATT; CDR2 reads SNEGSKA (reference sequence). Deletions cut 0 bases from V and 5 bases from J, with 10 bases between. CDR3 nucleotide sequence: TGCAGTGCTAGAGATGGCGTTCGGGAGACCCAGTACTTC. It translates to CSARDGVRETQYF.

There are many counts of this clonotype. The V and J genes are TRBV18 and TRBJ2-1; 11 nucleotides line up with TRBD2. Trimming cost V 1 base and J 5 bases; bases outside gene matches: 4. The CDR3 is 16 residues long. Germline V gene data show CDR1 as KGHSH and CDR2 as LQKENI. CDR3 protein: CASSPQTSGIHNEQFF. In nucleotides, the CDR3 is TGTGCCAGCTCACCACAGACTAGCGGGATCCACAATGAGCAGTTCTTC.

This clonotype was seen a few times. One end of the junction varies from germline; a read error may be responsible. The CDR3 loop is CASSLGGRVSTDTQYF. DNA of the CDR3: TGTGCCAGCAGCTTAGGCGGGAGAGTCAGCACAGATACGCAGTATTTT. This chain links TRBV5-3 with TRBJ2-3; 7 nucleotides agree with TRBD2. TRBV5-3 is noted as an ORF with a role that remains uncertain. This CDR3 region has 16 residues.

This clonotype was detected many times. The chain recombines TRBV12-3 or TRBV12-4 with TRBJ1-2; D gene unclear. Trimming took 1 base from V and 2 from J, leaving 17 bases between them. CDR3 length: 17 residues. The DNA for the CDR3 is TGTGCCAGCAGTTTAGAGGTCCCCGCAGCCTTCAACTATGGCTACACCTTC. It encodes CASSLEVPAAFNYGYTF.

Many counts were recorded for this clonotype. The chain links TRBV4-1 to TRBJ1-1, with 8 bases identical to TRBD1. With V trimmed by 0 bases and J by 4 bases, 10 bases remained unmatched. CDR1 and CDR2 from the germline V gene are MGHRA and YSYEKL. CDR3 size: 17 residues. Written as DNA, the CDR3 is TGCGCCAGCAGCCAAGACGACAGGGGAGCGGCTTTCACTGAAGCTTTCTTT. It codes for CASSQDDRGAAFTEAFF.

Remarks on this clonotype: A far larger clone is one nucleotide away, so this likely arose from a read error. The gene calls are TRBV6-9 and TRBJ2-5, with D perhaps matching TRBD1 or TRBD2 (5 bases each). CDR3 length: 12 amino acids. Trimming removed 7 bases at V and 11 bases at J, with 17 bases between. The germline V gene has CDR1 MNHGY and CDR2 SVAAGI. Here the CDR3 reads CASNGGYNEQYF. The CDR3 nucleotides read TGTGCCAGCAATGGGGGTTACAATGAGCAGTACTTC.

This clonotype showed up many times. The rearrangement uses TRBV7-3 and TRBJ2-3, with D possibly being TRBD1 or TRBD2 (5 bases each). V gave up 2 bases and J gave up 0 bases, with 12 bases separating them. The CDR3 runs 16 residues. Germline assignment: CDR1 SGHTA and CDR2 FQGTGA. This chain's CDR3 is CASSLGAGGSTDTQYF. The CDR3 region has the DNA TGTGCCAGCAGCTTAGGGGCCGGCGGGAGCACAGATACGCAGTATTTT.

This clonotype is medium-sized (0.01 to 0.1%) in the sample. The chain's CDR3 is CASSPPPTYEQYF. CDR3 nucleotide sequence: TGCGCCAGCAGTCCCCCCCCAACCTACGAGCAGTACTTC. The gene calls are TRBV23-1 and TRBJ2-7; D gene unclear. TRBV23-1 is sorted into the ORF group, with uncertain function. With 4 bases removed from V and 2 bases from J, the gap between germline ends came to 9 bases. This CDR3 comprises 13 residues.